This TCR beta chain was sequenced during a study of identical twins (dated by TCRdb to the mid-2010s). For the study in its entirety: To test whether fetal clonotypes persist, the study used deep sequencing on TCR alpha and beta repertoires from monozygotic twins, unrelated adults of various ages, and cord blood. Replicate twin experiments were performed at different times using different library preparation protocols to rule out contamination. Study-wide findings and limitations: Zero-insertion analyses could be partly confounded by invariant T cells such as MAIT and iNKT, although diverse VJ usage argued against such confounding for most clonotypes. The excess sharing between twins in beta out-of-frame sequences was weaker because fewer shared sequences reduced the signal-to-noise ratio. Because the same donors could not be followed over many years, the conclusions relied on cross-sectional statistical analysis. Out-of-frame TCR alpha sequences shared between twins showed an excess of low generation-probability sequences compared with coincidental sharing between unrelated individuals. Out-of-frame TCR alpha sharing in monozygotic twins was systematically underestimated by recombination models, whereas sharing between unrelated individuals was in agreement with the recombination models. Fewer insertions were carried by abundant cord blood beta clonotypes; a weaker similar trend was observed in young adult naive repertoires, while no such trend was observed in memory repertoires.

Every donor in the study was a healthy Caucasian. Three unrelated non-twin adults were also sequenced: a male aged 18 to 30, a male aged 50 to 60 and a female aged 50 to 60. Using Miltenyi CD45RO+ enrichment and human naive T-cell isolation kits, memory (CD45RO+) and naive T cells were isolated from PBMC. The CDR3 runs 13 amino acids, cysteine and phenylalanine included. The CDR3 DNA has 39 bases and is translated from base 1. Based on the germline V gene, the CDR1 and CDR2 sequences are MNHEY and SVGAGI. V loses 4 bases, J loses 5 bases, and the germline ends lie 11 bases apart. Regarding this clonotype: Its antigen remains undetermined. The record has no base qualities; no much larger clone is one base away.

The library was made by 5' RACE. Sequencing used an Illumina HiSeq 2000. Template switching added a universal primer binding site, and the final cDNA carried a unique molecular identifier that allowed TCR cDNA molecules to be counted accurately. Specific primers in the conserved constant-segment region were used to synthesize first-strand cDNA for the TCR alpha and beta chains. To control for contamination, every cDNA library carried two barcodes: a SMART-Mk sample barcode plus Illumina barcodes. TruSeq adapter sequences and Illumina sample barcodes were added in two successive PCR steps. Sequencing of the TCR alpha and beta cDNA libraries was done on the Illumina HiSeq platform using custom primers. In the paper's pipeline: Unique molecular identifiers were extracted from raw reads with MiGEC, and CDR3 positions were determined with MiXCR. Recombination models were inferred per individual with the repgenHMM and IGoR tools using an EM algorithm. Shared clonotypes were analyzed with the tcR package in R, and sharing was normalized by the product of cloneset sizes. To study raw recombination free of thymic and clonal selection effects, out-of-frame nonproductive sequences were analyzed. In TCRdb, the public reads were trimmed at Q25 with fastp and aligned with MiXCR, with productive beta chains retained. Every entry covers one CDR3 protein and lists the most common genes and DNA from its rows. It is TCRdb's table, rather than the study itself, that gives the V and J calls and clone size. In this sample the table shows a few hundred thousand distinct CDR3 sequences, approximately 8.8% of which occur a single time. The ten top clones hold roughly 9% of the sample.

The sequencing sample was made of naive T cells sorted from blood. This sample's cell subset or site label indicates: cells isolated with a human naive T-cell isolation kit. This TCR was sampled from a woman between 50 and 59 years old in good health. In this chain, TRBV6-5 is recombined with TRBJ2-5, with TRBD2 perhaps the D gene, on 5 matching bases. The CDR3 corresponds to CASSSSRRETQYF. The nucleotide sequence is given as TGTGCCAGCAGTTCTTCTAGGAGGGAGACCCAGTACTTC.